The 21 T cell receptor beta chains below were found in one sample sequenced in a study of shared clonotypes between healthy human individuals. Assay: immunoSEQ multiplex PCR; the TCRdb copy retains only in-frame clones and omits some. The sample holds millions of clones, approximately 92% seen once. Sample: naive CD4+ T cells sorted from blood. Subset meaning: CD45RA+ positively selected. These receptors came from a man between 18 and 29 years old in good health.

The CDR3 DNA reads TGTGCCAGCAGTGCTAGCGGGACCGAGCAGTACTTC. It specifies CASSASGTEQYF. V usage is TRBV28 and J usage is TRBJ2-7; 9 nucleotides line up with TRBD2. Germline loops: CDR1 MDHEN, CDR2 SYDVKM. Losses at the gene ends were 5 bases for V and 6 bases for J; bases not matched to a gene: 2. CDR3 size: 12 residues.

The chain couples TRBV13 to TRBJ1-1; maybe TRBD1 (5 bases). V lost 3 bases and J 1 base, leaving 15 bases between the germline ends. CDR1 is PRHDT and CDR2 is FYEKMQ in the germline V gene (reference sequence). CDR3 length equals 16 residues. The CDR3 DNA reads TGTGCCAGCAGCTTGGTGTCAGGGTTCCAGAACACTGAAGCTTTCTTT. Protein sequence: CASSLVSGFQNTEAFF.

The chain combines TRBV4-2 with TRBJ2-3; no clear D gene. The CDR3 runs to 12 residues. V was trimmed by 3 bases and J by 12 bases, leaving 13 bases between them. CDR1 is LGHNA and CDR2 is YNFKEQ in the germline V gene. CDR3 protein: CASSHEGESQYF. CDR3 nucleotide sequence: TGTGCCAGCAGCCATGAAGGTGAGAGCCAGTATTTT.

The genes are TRBV28 and TRBJ1-2, with D unresolved. There are 13 residues in the CDR3. The germline V gene encodes CDR1 MDHEN and CDR2 SYDVKM. With 5 bases removed from V and 7 bases from J, the gap between germline ends came to 14 bases. The CDR3 nucleotides are TGTGCCAGCAGTCTACTCGGGTCGGCTGGCTACACCTTC. As protein: CASSLLGSAGYTF.

This chain joins TRBV25-1 and TRBJ2-7, with TRBD2 identical over 10 bases. CDR3 length: 15 residues. Trimming cost V 3 bases and J 7 bases; bases outside gene matches: 9. The V gene's germline CDR1 is MGHDK and CDR2 SYGVNS. This CDR3 reads CASSDSGLARGEQYF. The CDR3 nucleotides read TGTGCCAGCAGTGACTCGGGACTAGCGCGGGGTGAGCAGTACTTC.

As for this clone: Distinct nucleotide sequences in the sample also encode this CDR3. The chain links TRBV7-2 to TRBJ1-2, with TRBD1 identical over 8 bases. The CDR3 consists of 14 residues. From germline, CDR1 is SGHTA and CDR2 FQGNSA. V dropped 1 base and J dropped 2; count of bases not matched to a gene: 0. CDR3 sequence: CASSLGQGNYGYTF. CDR3 nucleotide sequence: TGTGCCAGCAGCTTAGGACAGGGGAACTATGGCTACACCTTC.

Comment on this clone: Other DNA sequences from this sample encode an identical CDR3 as well. The V gene is TRBV2, the J gene TRBJ2-7; D might be TRBD1 (6 bases). V lost 5 bases, J lost 0 bases, and 11 bases lay in between. Germline V gives CDR1 SNHLY, CDR2 FYNNEI. The CDR3 runs to 14 residues. CDR3 loop: CASSSRGSSYEQYF. The CDR3 nucleotides are TGTGCCAGCAGTAGCAGGGGAAGCTCCTACGAGCAGTACTTC.

With regard to this clone: Its ends do not fully match the called genes, so a read error is possible. The J gene is TRBJ2-7, the V gene TRBV7-7, with 7 bases matching TRBD2. The CDR3 length is 14 residues. The germline V gene has CDR1 SSHAT and CDR2 FNYEAQ (reference sequence). For the CDR3, the DNA is TGTGCTAGCAGCTTCAGCGGGGAGGACTACGAGCAGTACTTC. Protein sequence: CASSFSGEDYEQYF.

This sequence joins TRBV6-6 and TRBJ2-7; D unresolved. The CDR3 length is 12 residues. Deletions cut 2 bases from V and 0 bases from J, with 2 bases between. The germline V gene encodes CDR1 MNHNY and CDR2 SVGAGI (reference sequence). DNA for the CDR3: TGTGCCAGCAGTTACAACTCCTACGAGCAGTACTTC. It yields the protein CASSYNSYEQYF.

V usage is TRBV6-4 and J usage is TRBJ1-2; D may be TRBD1 (6 bases). Looked up from germline, CDR1 is MRHNA and CDR2 is SNTAGT. This CDR3 has 12 residues. Trimming removed 5 bases from V and 8 bases from J, with 12 bases in between. The CDR3: CASSRTEDGYTF. As DNA, the CDR3 is TGTGCCAGCAGTCGGACAGAGGACGGCTACACCTTC.

The chain combines TRBV5-1 with TRBJ2-2; TRBD2 agrees at 7 bases. In germline, CDR1 is SGHRS, CDR2 YFSETQ. With 6 bases clipped from V and 0 bases from J, the junction kept 5 bases outside the gene matches. The CDR3 length is 15 residues. CDR3 DNA: TGCGCCAGCAACGAGGGAGGGACGAACACCGGGGAGCTGTTTTTT. It is translated as CASNEGGTNTGELFF.

A few counts support this clone. The rearrangement joins TRBV6-1 to TRBJ1-5; D is uncertain. Between the trimmed V and J ends, which lost 1 base and 5 bases, there was a span of 12 bases. The CDR3 runs to 15 residues. Germline CDR1 reads MNHNS; CDR2 reads SASEGT. As DNA, the CDR3 is TGTGCCAGCAGTGAAGGGGCCCCAAATGATCAGCCCCAGCATTTT. It encodes CASSEGAPNDQPQHF.

This chain joins TRBV7-9 and TRBJ2-7, with a tentative D call TRBD1 (7 bases). The CDR3 loop spans 15 amino acids. Germline values: CDR1 SEHNR, CDR2 FQNEAQ (reference sequence). V was trimmed by 3 bases and J by 1 base, leaving 13 bases between them. The CDR3 loop is CASSFGQGGSYEQYF. In DNA, the CDR3 is TGTGCCAGCAGCTTCGGGCAGGGGGGATCCTACGAGCAGTACTTC.

This sequence joins TRBV7-8 and TRBJ2-1; TRBD2 aligns across 9 bases. The CDR3 is 15 amino acids. Germline V CDR1 and CDR2: SGHVS, FQNEAQ. J was trimmed by 9 bases and V by 8 bases; bases with no gene match: 14. DNA for the CDR3: TGTGCCAGCCTTCCGGGGGTAGCGGGAGTGGGTGAGCAGTTCTTC. Protein product: CASLPGVAGVGEQFF.

The rearrangement joins TRBV6-1 to TRBJ1-2; 7 bases agree with TRBD1. CDR3 length: 13 amino acids. Germline-derived CDR1 and CDR2 are MNHNS and SASEGT. The V segment lost 6 bases and the J segment 4 bases; nucleotides outside the gene matches: 5. The CDR3: CASRQGMTYGYTF. DNA of the CDR3: TGTGCCAGCAGACAGGGGATGACCTATGGCTACACCTTC.

V and J are TRBV5-1 and TRBJ1-4; 9 bases agree with TRBD1. Germline V gene lookup returns CDR1 SGHRS and CDR2 YFSETQ. Trimming removed 5 bases from V and 7 bases from J; junction bases left unmatched: 9. The CDR3 has 15 amino acids. CDR3 sequence: CASRPGTGNSEKLFF. In DNA form, the CDR3 reads TGCGCCAGCAGGCCCGGGACAGGGAATAGTGAAAAACTGTTTTTT.

There are a few counts of this clone. The chain has TRBV20-1 and TRBJ1-1; D unclear. In germline, CDR1 is DFQATT, CDR2 SNEGSKA (reference sequence). V was cut by 3 bases and J by 8 bases, with 10 bases left in between. The CDR3 sequence is 11 residues long. CDR3 loop: CSASGLTEAFF. CDR3 in DNA: TGCAGTGCTAGCGGCCTCACCGAAGCTTTCTTT.

The rearrangement joins TRBV5-8 to TRBJ2-3; possibly TRBD1 for D (5 bases). CDR1 is SGHTS, CDR2 YDEGEE, per germline. CDR3 length: 17 residues. V was clipped by 2 bases and J by 1 base, with 17 bases between them. The CDR3 DNA reads TGTGCCAGCAGCTTAGGCGCAGGGCTGGGTGGCACAGATACGCAGTATTTT. This sequence encodes CASSLGAGLGGTDTQYF.

The genes are TRBV9 and TRBJ2-3, with 7 bases aligning to TRBD2. The germline CDR1 and CDR2 sequences are SGDLS and YYNGEE. The CDR3 has 17 residues. V lost 0 bases and J lost 2; bases outside the gene matches: 9. The CDR3 loop reads CASSVATGGRPTDTQYF. In DNA, the CDR3 is TGTGCCAGCAGCGTAGCTACGGGGGGACGGCCCACAGATACGCAGTATTTT.

The V and J genes are TRBV14 and TRBJ1-6; D is undetermined. The length of the CDR3 is 14 residues. Germline-derived CDR1 and CDR2 are SGHDN and FVKESK. Trimming removed 0 bases from V and 8 bases from J, with 8 bases in between. The CDR3 here is CASSQEGSYSPLHF. CDR3 DNA: TGTGCCAGCAGCCAAGAGGGTTCCTATTCACCCCTCCACTTT.

The chain is built from TRBV2 and TRBJ2-3; D may be TRBD2 (7 bases). CDR3 length: 16 amino acids. The ends were cut back, 4 bases at V and 2 bases at J, with 16 bases in the middle. CDR1 is SNHLY, CDR2 FYNNEI, per germline. CDR3 nucleotides: TGTGCCAGCAGTGGGGTGGCGGGGGCGGACACAGATACGCAGTATTTT. Its protein is CASSGVAGADTDTQYF. The full variable domain, in which reference TRBV2 and TRBJ2-3 provide the parts outside the CDR3, is EPEVTQTPSHQVTQMGQEVILRCVPISNHLYFYWYRQILGQKVEFLVSFYNNEISEKSEIFDDQFSVERPDGSNFTLKIRSTKLEDSAMYFCASSGVAGADTDTQYFGPGTRLTVL.